These 30 T cell receptor beta chains originate from one sample sequenced in a study of preoperative IRX-2 immunotherapy in early breast cancer. Using immunoSEQ multiplex PCR, the repertoire was profiled, and TCRdb retains in-frame clones only, with some absent. Altogether some 19,000 clones are present, about 85% being singletons, with the ten largest covering approximately 1%. Treatment specified: preoperative locoregional IRX-2 cytokine immunotherapy. The starting material was lymph node tissue, obtained after IRX-2 immunotherapy. Source of these receptors: a human donor with breast cancer.

The chain combines TRBV10-2 with TRBJ1-2, with a possible D match to TRBD1 (5 bases). Germline V gene sequence: CDR1 WSHSY, CDR2 SAAADI. The CDR3 runs 16 residues. V lost 7 bases to trimming and J lost 4 bases, with 22 bases between them. The CDR3, as DNA: TGCGCCAGCAACTCCTTTTTTGGGGGGGAGTCCTATGGCTACACCTTC. Protein sequence: CASNSFFGGESYGYTF.

This clone qualifies as medium-sized. CDR3 bases: TGTGCAAGTCGCCGGACTAGCGGGGGAGACCACTCCTACAATGAGCAGTTCTTC. It is translated as CASRRTSGGDHSYNEQFF. This chain joins TRBV12-2 and TRBJ2-1; TRBD2, the table's D call, was not compared with the DNA. TRBV12-2 is a known pseudogene. This CDR3 region has 18 residues.

The gene calls are TRBV6-8 and TRBJ1-4; the D is unclear. Trimming cost V 0 bases and J 4 bases, with 15 bases left between them. The CDR3 has 17 residues. Germline lookup yields CDR1 MNHGY and CDR2 SAAAGT. The CDR3 spells CASSYSILTGNNEKLFF. The CDR3 region has the DNA TGTGCCAGCAGTTACTCGATCCTCACCGGGAATAATGAAAAACTGTTTTTT.

The V gene is TRBV18, the J gene TRBJ2-7; D may be TRBD2 (6 bases). The germline V gene encodes CDR1 KGHSH and CDR2 LQKENI. The CDR3 has 13 amino acids. Trimming removed 3 bases at V and 9 bases at J, with 15 bases between. The CDR3 coding sequence is TGTGCCAGCTCACCCGGGACTGGCAAGGCGCAGTACTTC. This codes for CASSPGTGKAQYF.

The rearrangement joins TRBV12-5 to TRBJ2-7; the D gene is possibly TRBD2 (5 bases). The CDR3 consists of 16 residues. Trimming left V 3 bases short and J 2 bases short, with 17 bases between. Germline V CDR1 and CDR2: LGHNT, FRNRAP. This CDR3 reads CASGFVLSRETYEQYF. The CDR3 DNA sequence: TGTGCTAGTGGTTTCGTTCTCTCTAGGGAGACCTACGAGCAGTACTTC.

The V call is TRBV18, the J call TRBJ1-2; D ambiguous. V lost 3 bases to trimming and J lost 0 bases, with 5 bases between them. The CDR3 sequence is 13 residues long. Germline V lookup: CDR1 KGHSH, CDR2 LQKENI. DNA for the CDR3: TGTGCCAGCTCACCCGGGACTAACTATGGCTACACCTTC. This encodes CASSPGTNYGYTF.

The rearrangement uses TRBV10-2 and TRBJ1-4; 12 bases align to TRBD1. The CDR3 is made up of 19 amino acids. Germline V gene data show CDR1 as WSHSY and CDR2 as SAAADI. V lost 5 bases, J lost 2 bases, and 12 bases stayed unmatched. CDR3 sequence: CASSYSGQGATATNEKLFF. Here the CDR3 DNA reads TGCGCCAGCAGTTACTCGGGACAGGGGGCAACGGCGACTAATGAAAAACTGTTTTTT.

This clone was seen only a few times. The V call is TRBV18, the J call TRBJ2-1; 11 bases agree with TRBD2. The CDR3 contains 20 residues. Germline assignment: CDR1 KGHSH and CDR2 LQKENI. With V trimmed by 6 bases and J by 3 bases, 19 bases remained unmatched. Here the CDR3 reads CASSSGGGSTSGTGYNEQFF. CDR3 nucleotide sequence: TGTGCCAGCTCCTCAGGAGGGGGCTCGACTAGCGGGACTGGCTACAATGAGCAGTTCTTC.

The V call is TRBV10-3, the J call TRBJ2-5; D tentatively reads TRBD1 or TRBD2 (6 bases each). Germline loops: CDR1 ENHRY, CDR2 SYGVKD. CDR3 length equals 13 residues. The V gene lost 8 bases and the J gene lost 5 bases, with 15 bases spanning the gap. CDR3 in DNA: TGTGCCATCGGGGAGGTTCAGGGGGAGACCCAGTACTTC. Translated, it gives CAIGEVQGETQYF.

The chain links TRBV29-1 to TRBJ2-7, with 12 bases fitting TRBD2. The trim removed 3 bases at V and 10 bases at J, leaving 4 bases unmatched. Germline V lookup: CDR1 SQVTM, CDR2 ANQGSEA. This CDR3 has 12 amino acids. DNA of the CDR3: TGCAGCGTTGAGACTAGCGGGAGACAACAGTACTTC. This gives the protein CSVETSGRQQYF.

In its sample, this clone was seen a few times. The V and J genes are TRBV12-5 and TRBJ1-2; 10 nucleotides line up with TRBD1. This CDR3 region has 15 residues. CDR1 and CDR2 (germline): LGHNT, FRNRAP. Losses at the gene ends were 1 base for V and 4 bases for J; bases not matched to a gene: 3. In DNA, the CDR3 is TGTGCTAGTGGTTTGGGACAGGGGGCCACCTATGGCTACACCTTC. This encodes CASGLGQGATYGYTF. Looking up the rest from reference TRBV12-5 and TRBJ1-2 gives the full variable domain: DARVTQTPRHKVTEMGQEVTMRCQPILGHNTVFWYRQTMMQGLELLAYFRNRAPLDDSGMPKDRFSAEMPDATLATLKIQPSEPRDSAVYFCASGLGQGATYGYTFGSGTRLTVV.

The chain carries TRBV6-8 and TRBJ1-5; possibly TRBD1 for D (6 bases). V was clipped by 0 bases and J by 6 bases, with 12 bases between them. The V gene's germline CDR1 is MNHGY and CDR2 SAAAGT. The CDR3 has 15 residues. CDR3 region: CASSYSGGAGQPQHF. The CDR3 DNA reads as TGTGCCAGCAGTTACTCTGGGGGGGCTGGTCAGCCCCAGCATTTT.

This clone was detected only a few times. The chain has TRBV11-3 and TRBJ2-7; 11 bases align to TRBD1. Germline V gene lookup returns CDR1 SGHNT and CDR2 YENEEA. CDR3 length equals 17 residues. With V trimmed by 2 bases and J by 2 bases, 8 bases remained unmatched. The CDR3 region is CASSLINWDRGTYEQYF. CDR3 coding DNA: TGTGCCAGCAGCTTAATCAATTGGGACAGGGGGACCTACGAGCAGTACTTC.

The V gene is TRBV6-8, the J gene TRBJ1-5; 7 bases map to TRBD1. J was trimmed by 4 bases and V by 4 bases; bases with no gene match: 4. Germline V gene sequence: CDR1 MNHGY, CDR2 SAAAGT. The CDR3 consists of 14 residues. CDR3 sequence reads: CASSLTGLNQPQHF. DNA for the CDR3: TGTGCCAGCAGTTTGACAGGGTTGAATCAGCCCCAGCATTTT.

This chain connects TRBV28 to TRBJ2-7; 7 nucleotides line up with TRBD1. V dropped 7 bases and J dropped 5; count of bases not matched to a gene: 14. Germline values: CDR1 MDHEN, CDR2 SYDVKM. The CDR3 spans 15 residues. The CDR3 DNA sequence: TGTGCCAGCAACCCTCCCCCCGACAGGGCCCACGAGCAGTACTTC. Amino acid sequence: CASNPPPDRAHEQYF.

This chain links TRBV6-8 with TRBJ2-1, with 8 positions matching TRBD2. CDR3 length: 14 residues. CDR1 MNHGY and CDR2 SAAAGT come from the germline V gene. Trimming at V came to 6 bases and at J to 4 bases, leaving 5 bases not matched to a gene. The CDR3 sequence: CASSTERGYNEQFF. As DNA, the CDR3 is TGTGCCAGCAGCACTGAGCGGGGGTACAATGAGCAGTTCTTC.

The genes are TRBV15 and TRBJ2-5; 13 bases map to TRBD2. The CDR3 totals 16 residues. Germline assignment: CDR1 LNHNV and CDR2 YYDKDF (reference sequence). Unmatched junction bases numbered 11, after V lost 8 bases and J lost 5 bases. The CDR3 DNA follows: TGTGCCACCCAATCCTGGACTAGCGGGAGAAAGGAGACCCAGTACTTC. Translating it yields CATQSWTSGRKETQYF.

The chain has TRBV6-8 and TRBJ2-3; TRBD1 matches 8 bases. Germline CDR1 MNHGY, CDR2 SAAAGT. The CDR3 totals 16 residues. Germline trimming cut 6 bases from V and 4 bases from J; bases unmatched to any gene: 12. This CDR3 is CASRTGGQVGSDTQYF. The CDR3 DNA reads as TGTGCCAGCAGAACCGGGGGACAGGTGGGGTCAGATACGCAGTATTTT.

The rearrangement uses TRBV12-5 and TRBJ2-5, with D perhaps TRBD2 (7 bases). CDR3 length equals 15 residues. Germline V lookup: CDR1 LGHNT, CDR2 FRNRAP. CDR3 sequence (DNA): TGTGCCAGCACCAGAGGGGGGGGTTCCCAAGAGACCCAGTACTTC. Its translation: CASTRGGGSQETQYF.

A few counts support this clone. This chain uses TRBV28 with TRBJ2-5; a weak D match, TRBD1 (5 bases). Trimming took off 6 bases at V and 2 bases at J, with 10 bases between the two ends. Germline V lookup: CDR1 MDHEN, CDR2 SYDVKM. This CDR3 is 13 amino acids long. In DNA form, the CDR3 reads TGTGCCAGCAGAGAGACAGTACAAGAGACCCAGTACTTC. This sequence encodes CASRETVQETQYF. The full variable domain, with the rest looked up from reference TRBV28 and TRBJ2-5, is DVKVTQSSRYLVKRTGEKVFLECVQDMDHENMFWYRQDPGLGLRLIYFSYDVKMKEKGDIPEGYSVSREKKERFSLILESASTNQTSMYLCASRETVQETQYFGPGTRLLVL.

V usage is TRBV6-7 and J usage is TRBJ1-6, with D possibly TRBD1 on 6 matching bases. TRBV6-7 is an open reading frame, and its role is uncertain. The CDR3 extends over 12 amino acids. V was clipped by 0 bases and J by 13 bases, with 7 bases between them. Here the CDR3 DNA reads TGTGCCAGCAGTTACTCGGGGGGCCCCCTCCACTTT. This encodes CASSYSGGPLHF.

This rearrangement joins TRBV25-1 to TRBJ2-1; 9 bases are a match to TRBD2. Trimming at V came to 5 bases and at J to 5 bases, leaving 10 bases not matched to a gene. In germline, CDR1 is MGHDK, CDR2 SYGVNS. The length of the CDR3 is 16 residues. CDR3 sequence (DNA): TGTGCCAGCAGTCTAGGGCGGGGGGGCCGCAACAATGAGCAGTTCTTC. This sequence encodes CASSLGRGGRNNEQFF. The variable domain in full, completed from reference TRBV25-1 and TRBJ2-1, reads EADIYQTPRYLVIGTGKKITLECSQTMGHDKMYWYQQDPGMELHLIHYSYGVNSTEKGDLSSESTVSRIRTEHFPLTLESARPSHTSQYLCASSLGRGGRNNEQFFGPGTRLTVL.

The chain is built from TRBV19 and TRBJ2-6; D may be TRBD1 (5 bases). CDR3 length: 16 amino acids. V was trimmed by 9 bases and J by 3 bases, leaving 18 bases between them. Germline V lookup: CDR1 LNHDA, CDR2 SQIVND (reference sequence). CDR3 in amino acids: CASKAGRDYGANVLTF. CDR3 DNA: TGTGCCAGCAAGGCCGGCAGGGATTATGGGGCCAACGTCCTGACTTTC.

The rearrangement joins TRBV7-5 to TRBJ2-7; the listed D gene, TRBD1, was not tested against the DNA. TRBV7-5 is noted as a pseudogene. This CDR3 is built from 15 residues. The chain's CDR3 is CASSLFRVEAYEQYF. The CDR3 DNA is TGTGCCAGCAGCTTATTCAGGGTTGAAGCCTACGAGCAGTACTTC.

The CDR3 DNA sequence: TGTGCCAGCAGTTTTGGAGGTGAAAAACTGTTTTTT. Its protein is CASSFGGEKLFF. V is TRBV28 and J is TRBJ1-4; D gene ambiguous. V was shortened by 3 bases and J by 7 bases, with 6 bases between the two germline ends. The CDR3 totals 12 residues. Germline loops: CDR1 MDHEN, CDR2 SYDVKM. Supplemented by reference TRBV28 and TRBJ1-4, the full variable domain reads DVKVTQSSRYLVKRTGEKVFLECVQDMDHENMFWYRQDPGLGLRLIYFSYDVKMKEKGDIPEGYSVSREKKERFSLILESASTNQTSMYLCASSFGGEKLFFGSGTQLSVL.

The chain is built from TRBV4-1 and TRBJ1-1; no definite D call. Germline-derived CDR1 and CDR2 are MGHRA and YSYEKL. This CDR3 is built from 14 residues. Trimming shortened V by 0 bases and J by 0 bases, and 5 bases separated the two germline ends. The CDR3: CASSQDWVNTEAFF. The CDR3 region has the DNA TGCGCCAGCAGCCAAGATTGGGTGAACACTGAAGCTTTCTTT.

CDR3 loop: CASSPGEGYEQYF. DNA for the CDR3: TGTGCCAGCTCACCGGGGGAGGGCTACGAGCAGTACTTC. The V and J genes are TRBV18 and TRBJ2-7; 7 bases align to TRBD2. Losses at the gene ends were 3 bases for V and 3 bases for J; bases not matched to a gene: 2. This CDR3 is built from 13 residues. Looked up from germline, CDR1 is KGHSH and CDR2 is LQKENI.

V is TRBV7-5 and J is TRBJ2-1; the table calls TRBD1, which could not be checked here. TRBV7-5 is labeled a pseudogene. The CDR3 extends over 15 amino acids. The CDR3 region is CASSLAPTGPNEQFF. CDR3 coding DNA: TGTGCCAGCAGCTTAGCCCCGACAGGGCCCAATGAGCAGTTCTTC.

This clone was counted a few times. The rearrangement uses TRBV18 and TRBJ2-7, with 11 bases that match TRBD1. V trimming: 0 bases; J trimming: 2 bases; junction bases outside the gene matches: 0. The V gene's germline CDR1 is KGHSH and CDR2 LQKENI. The CDR3 extends over 15 amino acids. CDR3 in amino acids: CASSPPGQGAYEQYF. CDR3 coding DNA: TGTGCCAGCTCACCACCGGGACAGGGGGCCTACGAGCAGTACTTC.

The V gene is TRBV18, the J gene TRBJ1-2; the D gene is possibly TRBD1 (5 bases). V was cut by 3 bases and J by 0 bases, with 11 bases left in between. The CDR3 has 15 amino acids. Germline CDR1 reads KGHSH; CDR2 reads LQKENI. The CDR3 sequence is CASSPRAGANYGYTF. For the CDR3, the DNA is TGTGCCAGCTCACCCAGGGCCGGGGCTAACTATGGCTACACCTTC.